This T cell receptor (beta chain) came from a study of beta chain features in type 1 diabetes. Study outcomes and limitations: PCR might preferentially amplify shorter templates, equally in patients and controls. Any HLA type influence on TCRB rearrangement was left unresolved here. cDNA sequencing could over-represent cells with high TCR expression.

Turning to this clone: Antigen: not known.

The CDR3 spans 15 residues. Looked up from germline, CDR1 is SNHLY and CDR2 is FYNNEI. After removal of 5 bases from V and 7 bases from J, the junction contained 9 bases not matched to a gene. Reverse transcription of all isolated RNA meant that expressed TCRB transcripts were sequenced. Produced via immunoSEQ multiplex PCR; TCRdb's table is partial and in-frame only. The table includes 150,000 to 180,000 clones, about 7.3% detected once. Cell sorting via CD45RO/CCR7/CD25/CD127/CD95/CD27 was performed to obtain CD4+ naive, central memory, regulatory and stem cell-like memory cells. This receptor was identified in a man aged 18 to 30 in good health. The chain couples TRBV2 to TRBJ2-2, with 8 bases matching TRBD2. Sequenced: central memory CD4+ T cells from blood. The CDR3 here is CASSLKRESVGELFF. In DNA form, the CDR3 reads TGTGCCAGCAGTCTAAAGCGGGAGAGCGTCGGGGAGCTGTTTTTT.